These 27 T cell receptor beta chains originate from one sample sequenced in a study of blood T cell repertoires in COVID-19. The data were produced by immunoSEQ multiplex PCR, yet TCRdb's version contains in-frame clones alone and is incomplete. The sample has some 64,000 clones; roughly 90% are singletons. Material: peripheral blood. Source of these receptors: a man aged 45-65 years with active COVID-19.

V gene TRBV3-1 (or the pseudogene TRBV3-2) combines with J gene TRBJ2-5; 9 nucleotides line up with TRBD2. Germline trimming cut 1 base from V and 5 bases from J; bases unmatched to any gene: 8. The germline V gene has CDR1 LGHDT and CDR2 YNNKEL (reference sequence). The CDR3 runs to 16 residues. CDR3: CASSQVAGGPRETQYF. CDR3 nucleotide sequence: TGTGCCAGCAGCCAAGTCGCGGGGGGGCCTCGGGAGACCCAGTACTTC.

V gene TRBV13 combines with J gene TRBJ2-3, with D uncertain. Germline CDR1 and CDR2: PRHDT and FYEKMQ (reference sequence). The CDR3 contains 14 residues. Between the trimmed V and J ends, which lost 5 bases and 5 bases, there was a span of 14 bases. CDR3 sequence: CASSAPSVLDTQYF. The DNA of the CDR3 is TGTGCCAGCAGCGCCCCAAGCGTTTTAGATACGCAGTATTTT.

J is TRBJ2-6 and V is TRBV6-2 or TRBV6-3; 11 nucleotides line up with TRBD1. After removal of 6 bases from V and 4 bases from J, the junction contained 5 bases not matched to a gene. The CDR3 is made up of 16 amino acids. Germline loops: CDR1 MNHEY, CDR2 SVGEGT. CDR3 residues: CASSRTGGKGANVLTF. CDR3 DNA: TGTGCCAGCAGCAGGACAGGGGGCAAAGGGGCCAACGTCCTGACTTTC.

This clone has only a few counts. V usage is TRBV10-3 and J usage is TRBJ1-6, with D possibly matching TRBD1 (5 bases). CDR3 length equals 14 residues. CDR1 and CDR2 (germline): ENHRY, SYGVKD. Trimming stripped 7 bases from V and 15 bases from J, with 22 bases between. CDR3 sequence (DNA): TGTGCCATCACCAAAACACAGGACGAGCGCGTCCTCCACTTT. This encodes CAITKTQDERVLHF.

The CDR3 protein is CSVEARLVINEQFF. The CDR3 DNA is TGCAGCGTTGAAGCTCGACTAGTAATTAATGAGCAGTTCTTC. The gene calls are TRBV29-1 and TRBJ2-1; possible D gene TRBD2, 6 bases. There are 14 residues in the CDR3. With 1 base removed from V and 7 bases from J, the gap between germline ends came to 14 bases. CDR1 and CDR2 (germline): SQVTM, ANQGSEA.

The V and J genes are TRBV23-1 and TRBJ2-7; D is unresolved. TRBV23-1 is assigned to the ORF class and has an uncertain function. The CDR3 consists of 15 residues. V lost 8 bases to trimming and J lost 0 bases, with 17 bases between them. CDR3 sequence reads: CASPFLNAGSYEQYF. The CDR3 region has the DNA TGCGCCAGCCCATTTTTGAACGCCGGCTCCTACGAGCAGTACTTC.

This chain joins TRBV6-4 and TRBJ2-1; no reliable D call. V was clipped by 4 bases and J by 0 bases, with 10 bases between them. CDR3 length equals 15 residues. The germline V gene has CDR1 MRHNA and CDR2 SNTAGT. This chain's CDR3 is CASSVIPSSYNEQFF. In nucleotides, the CDR3 is TGTGCCAGCAGTGTTATACCGAGCTCCTACAATGAGCAGTTCTTC.

This clone was detected a few times. The J gene is TRBJ2-7, the V gene TRBV3-1 (or the pseudogene TRBV3-2), with 7 nucleotides matching TRBD2. This CDR3 has 13 residues. Germline loops: CDR1 LGHDT, CDR2 YNNKEL (reference sequence). The junction had 5 bases not matched to a gene; V was cut back by 3 bases and J by 6 bases. The CDR3 DNA follows: TGTGCCAGCAGCCAGGCCGGCGGGGGCGAGCAGTACTTC. Its translation: CASSQAGGGEQYF.

This clone has a handful of counts. The V call is TRBV10-2, the J call TRBJ1-6; D unclear. The V and J ends lost 2 bases and 10 bases respectively, with 9 bases between them. The CDR3 extends over 13 amino acids. The germline V gene encodes CDR1 WSHSY and CDR2 SAAADI. The CDR3 reads CASSEEVGSPLHF. The CDR3 coding sequence is TGCGCCAGCAGTGAGGAGGTTGGCTCACCCCTCCACTTT.

The rearrangement uses TRBV5-4 and TRBJ2-4; no clear D gene. Germline V gene sequence: CDR1 SGHNT, CDR2 YYREEE (reference sequence). Trimming cost V 6 bases and J 0 bases, with 16 bases left between them. CDR3 length: 16 residues. The CDR3 here is CASTSGDRGAKNIQYF. In DNA form, the CDR3 reads TGTGCCAGCACCTCTGGAGACCGTGGAGCCAAAAACATTCAGTACTTC.

The chain couples TRBV6-1 to TRBJ2-7; D might be TRBD1 (5 bases). Germline V gives CDR1 MNHNS, CDR2 SASEGT. V was cut by 2 bases and J by 6 bases, with 8 bases left in between. This CDR3 is 12 amino acids long. The CDR3 DNA reads TGTGCCAGCAGTGAAAGGGGTACCGAGCAGTACTTC. Protein: CASSERGTEQYF.

The rearrangement uses TRBV12-5 and TRBJ2-5; 10 bases map to TRBD2. V was pared by 0 bases and J by 6 bases, with 13 bases of the junction left unmatched. Germline V CDR1 and CDR2: LGHNT, FRNRAP. The CDR3 consists of 18 residues. The CDR3 DNA reads TGTGCTAGTGGTTTGGTACGGAGCGGGGGGGAACGGAGGCAGACCCAGTACTTC. Translation: CASGLVRSGGERRQTQYF.

The V gene is TRBV4-3, the J gene TRBJ2-5; 8 bases match TRBD2. The germline CDR1 and CDR2 sequences are LGHNA and YSLEER. Unmatched junction bases numbered 4, after V lost 0 bases and J lost 4 bases. This CDR3 is built from 15 residues. The CDR3 DNA follows: TGCGCCAGCAGCCAAGACGGGGGGGGAATAGAGACCCAGTACTTC. This codes for CASSQDGGGIETQYF.

This chain links TRBV7-9 with TRBJ2-5; 8 bases line up with TRBD1. With V trimmed by 6 bases and J by 3 bases, 12 bases remained unmatched. CDR1 is SEHNR, CDR2 FQNEAQ, per germline (reference sequence). The CDR3 has 16 amino acids. CDR3 nucleotide sequence: TGTGCCAGCAGGTCAACCCTCAGGGGGCTGGAAGAGACCCAGTACTTC. Amino acids: CASRSTLRGLEETQYF.

The V and J genes are TRBV29-1 and TRBJ2-3; D possibly corresponds to TRBD2 (5 bases). Germline V gene data show CDR1 as SQVTM and CDR2 as ANQGSEA. CDR3 length: 11 residues. V was shortened by 8 bases and J by 2 bases, with 8 bases between the two germline ends. The CDR3 here is CSIRDTDTQYF. The CDR3 bases are TGCAGCATCCGGGACACAGATACGCAGTATTTT.

This clone showed up just a few times. The chain combines TRBV5-1 with TRBJ2-3; D perhaps matches TRBD1 (5 bases). V lost 2 bases, J lost 6 bases, and 16 bases lay in between. The CDR3 spans 15 residues. CDR1 is SGHRS, CDR2 YFSETQ, per germline. CDR3 region: CASSFATGRADTQYF. The CDR3 DNA reads TGCGCCAGCAGCTTTGCCACAGGACGAGCGGATACGCAGTATTTT.

V gene TRBV14 combines with J gene TRBJ1-1; the D gene is possibly TRBD1 (5 bases). Germline V gene data show CDR1 as SGHDN and CDR2 as FVKESK. The CDR3 runs 15 residues. Trimming took 0 bases from V and 2 from J, leaving 10 bases between them. This CDR3 reads CASSQDVTVNTEAFF. CDR3 bases: TGTGCCAGCAGCCAAGACGTGACAGTTAACACTGAAGCTTTCTTT.

This clone occurred once. The chain couples TRBV18 to TRBJ1-2; D uncertain. V lost 1 base and J 8 bases, leaving 11 bases between the germline ends. CDR3 length equals 13 residues. From germline, CDR1 is KGHSH and CDR2 LQKENI. CDR3 DNA sequence: TGTGCCAGCTCACCACGCGGCGACGGAGGCTACACCTTC. Translated, it gives CASSPRGDGGYTF.

The chain carries TRBV12-3 or TRBV12-4 and TRBJ2-5; unclear D gene. Trimming removed 3 bases from V and 3 bases from J, with 5 bases in between. This CDR3 comprises 12 residues. The CDR3 loop reads CASSLSEETQYF. In nucleotides, the CDR3 is TGTGCCAGCAGTTTGTCGGAAGAGACCCAGTACTTC.

CDR3 sequence reads: CASSQDRVGYTF. The CDR3 DNA reads as TGTGCCAGCAGCCAAGATAGAGTAGGCTACACCTTC. The rearrangement joins TRBV14 to TRBJ1-2; D gene ambiguous. The CDR3 extends over 12 amino acids. CDR1 and CDR2 (germline): SGHDN, FVKESK. The V end lost 0 bases, the J end lost 8 bases, and 7 bases lay between the germline ends.

The V gene is TRBV6-5, the J gene TRBJ2-1; D unresolved. The CDR3 is made up of 13 amino acids. In germline, CDR1 is MNHEY, CDR2 SVGAGI. V lost 11 bases, J lost 9 bases, and 20 bases lay in between. This chain's CDR3 is CAAAELVGGEQFF. For the CDR3, the DNA is TGTGCCGCCGCGGAGCTAGTTGGCGGTGAGCAGTTCTTC.

The chain employs TRBV10-3 and TRBJ2-1; TRBD1 might be the D (7 bases). Germline CDR1 and CDR2: ENHRY and SYGVKD. This CDR3 has 16 residues. The V end lost 10 bases, the J end lost 1 base, and 20 bases lay between the germline ends. As DNA, the CDR3 is TGTGCCACCACATCTCGGGGGACAGCGTCCTACAATGAGCAGTTCTTC. Translated, it gives CATTSRGTASYNEQFF.

V and J are TRBV7-2 and TRBJ2-3; D ambiguous. The germline V and J ends were trimmed by 6 bases and 4 bases, with 11 bases remaining between them. CDR3 length: 13 residues. Per germline, CDR1 SGHTA and CDR2 FQGNSA. The CDR3 reads CASRPVGADTQYF. The DNA of the CDR3 is TGTGCCAGCAGGCCGGTCGGAGCAGATACGCAGTATTTT.

The gene calls are TRBV2 and TRBJ1-1, with TRBD1 matching 9 bases. The germline gives CDR1 SNHLY, CDR2 FYNNEI. The CDR3 sequence is 15 residues long. The V and J ends lost 8 bases and 1 base, in that order; junction bases with no gene match: 8. CDR3 protein: CASGGQGGENTEAFF. The CDR3 DNA reads TGTGCCAGCGGGGGACAGGGAGGGGAGAACACTGAAGCTTTCTTT.

V gene TRBV11-3 combines with J gene TRBJ2-1; 8 bases match TRBD2. V shed 0 bases, J shed 7 bases, and the junction held 5 bases outside the gene matches. The CDR3 totals 15 residues. The germline CDR1 and CDR2 sequences are SGHNT and YENEEA. The CDR3 sequence is CASSLDLSGGNEQFF. The CDR3, as DNA: TGTGCCAGCAGCTTAGATCTATCGGGAGGGAATGAGCAGTTCTTC.

The V call is TRBV30, the J call TRBJ1-1, with a tentative D call TRBD1 (5 bases). The CDR3 consists of 13 residues. Deletions cut 2 bases from V and 1 base from J, with 8 bases between. The germline CDR1 and CDR2 sequences are GTSNPN and SVGIG (reference sequence). This CDR3 reads CAWSNGGNTEAFF. Written as DNA, the CDR3 is TGTGCCTGGAGTAACGGGGGGAACACTGAAGCTTTCTTT. The full variable domain, in which reference TRBV30 and TRBJ1-1 provide the parts outside the CDR3, is SQTIHQWPATLVQPVGSPLSLECTVEGTSNPNLYWYRQAAGRGLQLLFYSVGIGQISSEVPQNLSASRPQDRQFILSSKKLLLSDSGFYLCAWSNGGNTEAFFGQGTRLTVV.

The CDR3, as DNA: TGTGCCAGCAGCCCCGACAGGGCCACAGATACGCAGTATTTT. Translating it yields CASSPDRATDTQYF. This chain links TRBV7-7 with TRBJ2-3; 7 nucleotides align to TRBD1. Germline V gene lookup returns CDR1 SSHAT and CDR2 FNYEAQ (reference sequence). Trimming cost V 5 bases and J 2 bases; bases outside gene matches: 4. The CDR3 loop spans 14 amino acids.